Given below is one T cell receptor (beta chain) in context. This sample was included in a study of blood T cell repertoires in COVID-19. Study as a whole: Collection of acute and convalescent COVID-19 samples took place in the United States, Italy and Spain.

V trimming: 6 bases; J trimming: 4 bases; junction bases outside the gene matches: 6. The CDR3 sequence is 15 residues long. CDR1 is SNHLY and CDR2 is FYNNEI in the germline V gene. The data were produced by immunoSEQ multiplex PCR, yet TCRdb's version contains in-frame clones alone and is incomplete. Found here are roughly 250,000 clones, about 89% of them singletons; the top ten hold approximately 1.9%. The receptor's source is a woman in her late teens or twenties who had recovered from COVID-19. The sample consisted of PBMCs or T cells enriched from blood (not recorded which). This chain uses TRBV2 with TRBJ2-1; 10 nucleotides align to TRBD2. CDR3 sequence (DNA): TGTGCCAGCAGCCCCGAGACTAGCGGGTACAATGAGCAGTTCTTC. It encodes CASSPETSGYNEQFF. The whole variable domain, filled in from reference TRBV2 and TRBJ2-1, reads EPEVTQTPSHQVTQMGQEVILRCVPISNHLYFYWYRQILGQKVEFLVSFYNNEISEKSEIFDDQFSVERPDGSNFTLKIRSTKLEDSAMYFCASSPETSGYNEQFFGPGTRLTVL.